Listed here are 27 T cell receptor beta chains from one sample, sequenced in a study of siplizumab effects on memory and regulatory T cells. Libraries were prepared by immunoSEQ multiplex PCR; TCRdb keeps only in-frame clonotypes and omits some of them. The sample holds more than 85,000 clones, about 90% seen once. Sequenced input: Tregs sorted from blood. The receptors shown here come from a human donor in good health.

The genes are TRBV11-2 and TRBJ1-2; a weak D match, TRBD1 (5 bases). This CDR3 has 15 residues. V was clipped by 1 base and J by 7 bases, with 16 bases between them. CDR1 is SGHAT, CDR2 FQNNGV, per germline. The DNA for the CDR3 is TGTGCCAGCAGCTTAGCCGGGACCCCGAAGGGTGGCTACACCTTC. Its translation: CASSLAGTPKGGYTF.

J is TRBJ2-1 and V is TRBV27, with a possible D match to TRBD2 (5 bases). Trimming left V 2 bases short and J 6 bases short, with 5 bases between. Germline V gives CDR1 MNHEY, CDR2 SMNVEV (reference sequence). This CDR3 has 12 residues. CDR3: CASSLSGNEQFF. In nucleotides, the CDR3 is TGTGCCAGCAGTTTAAGCGGCAATGAGCAGTTCTTC.

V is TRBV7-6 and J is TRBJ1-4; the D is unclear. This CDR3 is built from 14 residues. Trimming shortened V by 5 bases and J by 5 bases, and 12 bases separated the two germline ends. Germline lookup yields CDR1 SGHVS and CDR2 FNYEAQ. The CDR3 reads CASSADGLNEKLFF. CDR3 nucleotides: TGTGCCAGCAGCGCAGACGGATTGAATGAAAAACTGTTTTTT. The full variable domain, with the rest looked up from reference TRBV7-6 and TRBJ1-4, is GAGVSQSPRYKVTKRGQDVALRCDPISGHVSLYWYRQALGQGPEFLTYFNYEAQQDKSGLPNDRFSAERPEGSISTLTIQRTEQRDSAMYRCASSADGLNEKLFFGSGTQLSVL.

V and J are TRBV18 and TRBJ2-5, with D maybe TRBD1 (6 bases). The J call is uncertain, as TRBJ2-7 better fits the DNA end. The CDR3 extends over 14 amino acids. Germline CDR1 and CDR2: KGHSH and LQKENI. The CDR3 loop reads CASSPATGNNEQYF. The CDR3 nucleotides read TGTGCCAGCTCACCGGCGACAGGAAACAACGAGCAGTACTTC.

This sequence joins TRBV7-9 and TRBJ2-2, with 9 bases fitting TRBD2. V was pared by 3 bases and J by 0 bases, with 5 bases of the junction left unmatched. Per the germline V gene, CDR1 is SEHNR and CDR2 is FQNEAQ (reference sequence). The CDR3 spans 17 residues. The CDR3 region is CASSFASGVANTGELFF. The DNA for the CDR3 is TGTGCCAGCAGCTTTGCTAGCGGGGTCGCGAACACCGGGGAGCTGTTTTTT. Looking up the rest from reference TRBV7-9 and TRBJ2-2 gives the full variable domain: DTGVSQNPRHKITKRGQNVTFRCDPISEHNRLYWYRQTLGQGPEFLTYFQNEAQLEKSRLLSDRFSAERPKGSFSTLEIQRTEQGDSAMYLCASSFASGVANTGELFFGEGSRLTVL.

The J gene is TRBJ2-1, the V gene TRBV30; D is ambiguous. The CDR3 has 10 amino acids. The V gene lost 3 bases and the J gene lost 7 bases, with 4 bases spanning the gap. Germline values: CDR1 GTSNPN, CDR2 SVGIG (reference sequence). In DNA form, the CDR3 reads TGTGCCTGGAGGCGGAATGAGCAGTTCTTC. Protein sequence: CAWRRNEQFF. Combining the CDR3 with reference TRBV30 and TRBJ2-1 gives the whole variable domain SQTIHQWPATLVQPVGSPLSLECTVEGTSNPNLYWYRQAAGRGLQLLFYSVGIGQISSEVPQNLSASRPQDRQFILSSKKLLLSDSGFYLCAWRRNEQFFGPGTRLTVL.

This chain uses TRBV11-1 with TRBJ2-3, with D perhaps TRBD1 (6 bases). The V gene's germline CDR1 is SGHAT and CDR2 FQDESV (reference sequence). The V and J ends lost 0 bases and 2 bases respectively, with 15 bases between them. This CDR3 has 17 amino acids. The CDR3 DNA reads TGTGCCAGCAGCTTAGCGGGGCAGGGGCCGCACACAGATACGCAGTATTTT. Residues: CASSLAGQGPHTDTQYF.

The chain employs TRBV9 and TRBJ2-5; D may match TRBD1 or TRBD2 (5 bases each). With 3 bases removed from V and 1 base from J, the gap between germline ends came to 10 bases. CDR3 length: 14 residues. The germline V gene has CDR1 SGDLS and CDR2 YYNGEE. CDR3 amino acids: CASSAWDGQETQYF. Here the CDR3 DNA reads TGTGCCAGCAGCGCCTGGGACGGCCAAGAGACCCAGTACTTC.

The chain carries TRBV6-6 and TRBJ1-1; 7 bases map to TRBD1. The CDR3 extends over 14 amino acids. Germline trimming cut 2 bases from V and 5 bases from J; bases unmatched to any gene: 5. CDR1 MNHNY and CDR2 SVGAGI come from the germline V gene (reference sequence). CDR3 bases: TGTGCCAGCAGTTACAGGGGGCCGGGGACTGAAGCTTTCTTT. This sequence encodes CASSYRGPGTEAFF.

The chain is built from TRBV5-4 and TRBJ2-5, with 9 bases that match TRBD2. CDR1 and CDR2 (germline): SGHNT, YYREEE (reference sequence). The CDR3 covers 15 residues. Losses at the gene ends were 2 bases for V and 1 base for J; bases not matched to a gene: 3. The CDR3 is CASSFSGGLQETQYF. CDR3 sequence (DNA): TGTGCCAGCAGCTTCAGCGGGGGGCTCCAAGAGACCCAGTACTTC.

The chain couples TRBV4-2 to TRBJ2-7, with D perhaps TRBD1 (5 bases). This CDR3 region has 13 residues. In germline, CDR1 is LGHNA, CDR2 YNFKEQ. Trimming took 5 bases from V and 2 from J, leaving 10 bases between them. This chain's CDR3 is CASSLLGAYEQYF. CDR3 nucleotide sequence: TGTGCCAGCAGCTTGTTAGGGGCCTACGAGCAGTACTTC.

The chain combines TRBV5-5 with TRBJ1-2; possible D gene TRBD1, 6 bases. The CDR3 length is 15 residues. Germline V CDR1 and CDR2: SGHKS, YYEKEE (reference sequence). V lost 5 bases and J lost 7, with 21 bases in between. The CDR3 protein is CASRSGTTETGGYTF. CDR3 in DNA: TGTGCCAGCAGGTCAGGGACAACCGAAACGGGTGGCTACACCTTC.

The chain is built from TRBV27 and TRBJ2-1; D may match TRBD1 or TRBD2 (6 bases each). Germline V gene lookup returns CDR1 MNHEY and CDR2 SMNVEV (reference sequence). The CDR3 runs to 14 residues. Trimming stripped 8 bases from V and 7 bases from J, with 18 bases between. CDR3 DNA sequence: TGTGCCAGCGGGGGGCTCGAGCTGGGTAATGAGCAGTTCTTC. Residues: CASGGLELGNEQFF.

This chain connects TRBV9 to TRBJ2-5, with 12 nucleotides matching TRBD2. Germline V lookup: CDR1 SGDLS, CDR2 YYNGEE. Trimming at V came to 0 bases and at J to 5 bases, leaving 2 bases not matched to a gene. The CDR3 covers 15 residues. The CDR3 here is CASSVGLAGAETQYF. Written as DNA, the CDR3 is TGTGCCAGCAGCGTAGGACTAGCGGGAGCCGAGACCCAGTACTTC. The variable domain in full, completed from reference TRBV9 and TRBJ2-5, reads DSGVTQTPKHLITATGQRVTLRCSPRSGDLSVYWYQQSLDQGLQFLIQYYNGEERAKGNILERFSAQQFPDLHSELNLSSLELGDSALYFCASSVGLAGAETQYFGPGTRLLVL.

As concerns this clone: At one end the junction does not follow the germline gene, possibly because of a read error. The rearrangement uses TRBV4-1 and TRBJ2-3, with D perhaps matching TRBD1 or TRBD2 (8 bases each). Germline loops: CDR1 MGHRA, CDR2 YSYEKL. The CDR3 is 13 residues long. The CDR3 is CASSRGGTGTQYF. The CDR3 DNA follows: TGCGCCAGCAGCCGCGGGGGGACAGGTACGCAGTATTTT.

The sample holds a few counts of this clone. This chain's CDR3 is CASSFRGGEDTQYF. The DNA of the CDR3 is TGCGCCAGCAGCTTTCGAGGGGGAGAGGATACGCAGTATTTT. The rearrangement links TRBV5-1 to TRBJ2-3, with D possibly matching TRBD1 (6 bases). Germline V lookup: CDR1 SGHRS, CDR2 YFSETQ. CDR3 length: 14 amino acids. The V gene lost 2 bases and the J gene lost 6 bases, with 13 bases spanning the gap. The full variable domain, in which reference TRBV5-1 and TRBJ2-3 provide the parts outside the CDR3, is KAGVTQTPRYLIKTRGQQVTLSCSPISGHRSVSWYQQTPGQGLQFLFEYFSETQRNKGNFPGRFSGRQFSNSRSEMNVSTLELGDSALYLCASSFRGGEDTQYFGPGTRLTVL.

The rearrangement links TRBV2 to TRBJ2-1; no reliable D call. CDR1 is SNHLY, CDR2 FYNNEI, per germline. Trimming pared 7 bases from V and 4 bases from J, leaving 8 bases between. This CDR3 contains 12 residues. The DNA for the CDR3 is TGTGCCAGCAATCACAAGTACAATGAGCAGTTCTTC. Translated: CASNHKYNEQFF.

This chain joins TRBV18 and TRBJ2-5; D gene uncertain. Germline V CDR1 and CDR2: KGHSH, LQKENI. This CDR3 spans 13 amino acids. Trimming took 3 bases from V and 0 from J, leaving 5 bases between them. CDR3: CASSPGNQETQYF. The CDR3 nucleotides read TGTGCCAGCTCACCTGGGAACCAAGAGACCCAGTACTTC.

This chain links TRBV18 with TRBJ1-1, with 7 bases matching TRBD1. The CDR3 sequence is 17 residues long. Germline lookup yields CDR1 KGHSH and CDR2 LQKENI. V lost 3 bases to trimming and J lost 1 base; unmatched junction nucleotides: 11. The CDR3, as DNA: TGTGCCAGCTCACCCACAGGGGCCAGTTTGGCGAACACTGAAGCTTTCTTT. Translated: CASSPTGASLANTEAFF.

The CDR3 here is CASSQPRAGNYEQYF. The DNA of the CDR3 is TGCGCCAGCAGTCAACCTAGGGCAGGGAACTACGAGCAGTACTTC. The V gene is TRBV23-1, the J gene TRBJ2-7, with D tentatively TRBD1 (5 bases). TRBV23-1 is an ORF for which the function is uncertain. V dropped 2 bases and J dropped 3 bases, with 14 bases sitting between them. There are 15 residues in the CDR3.

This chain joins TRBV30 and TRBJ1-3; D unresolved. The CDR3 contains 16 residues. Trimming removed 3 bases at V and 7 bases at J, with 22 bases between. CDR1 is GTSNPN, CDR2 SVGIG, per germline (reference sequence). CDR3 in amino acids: CAWSHPTGVRFNTIYF. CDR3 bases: TGTGCCTGGAGCCACCCCACCGGAGTCCGGTTCAACACCATATATTTT.

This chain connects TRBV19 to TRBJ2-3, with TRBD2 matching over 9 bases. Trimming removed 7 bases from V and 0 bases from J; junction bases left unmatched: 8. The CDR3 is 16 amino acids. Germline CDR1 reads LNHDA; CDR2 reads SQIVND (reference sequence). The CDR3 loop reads CASIPTSGPSTDTQYF. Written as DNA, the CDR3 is TGTGCCAGTATCCCGACTAGCGGCCCTAGCACAGATACGCAGTATTTT.

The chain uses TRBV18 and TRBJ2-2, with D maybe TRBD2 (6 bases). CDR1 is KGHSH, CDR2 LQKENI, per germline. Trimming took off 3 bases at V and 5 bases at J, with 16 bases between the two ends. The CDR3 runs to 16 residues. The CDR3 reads CASSPIWRGTTGELFF. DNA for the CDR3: TGTGCCAGCTCACCGATCTGGCGGGGCACGACCGGGGAGCTGTTTTTT.

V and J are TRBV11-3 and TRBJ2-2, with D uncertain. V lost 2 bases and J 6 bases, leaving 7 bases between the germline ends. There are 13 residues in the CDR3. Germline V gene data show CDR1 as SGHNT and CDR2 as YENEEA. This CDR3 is CASSLNRAGELFF. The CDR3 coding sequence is TGTGCCAGCAGCTTAAATAGGGCCGGGGAGCTGTTTTTT.

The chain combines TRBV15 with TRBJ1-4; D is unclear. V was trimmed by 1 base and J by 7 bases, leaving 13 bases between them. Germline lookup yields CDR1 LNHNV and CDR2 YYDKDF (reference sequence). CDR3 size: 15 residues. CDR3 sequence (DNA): TGTGCCACCAGCAGAGGAACCAAGCGGGGTGAAAAACTGTTTTTT. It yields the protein CATSRGTKRGEKLFF.

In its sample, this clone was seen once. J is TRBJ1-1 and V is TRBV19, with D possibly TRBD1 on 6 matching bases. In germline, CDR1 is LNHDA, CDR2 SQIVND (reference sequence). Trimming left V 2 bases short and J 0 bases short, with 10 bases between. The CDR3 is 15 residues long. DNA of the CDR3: TGTGCCAGTAGTATAAACGACAGGTTGAACACTGAAGCTTTCTTT. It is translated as CASSINDRLNTEAFF. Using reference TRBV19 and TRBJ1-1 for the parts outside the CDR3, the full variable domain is DGGITQSPKYLFRKEGQNVTLSCEQNLNHDAMYWYRQDPGQGLRLIYYSQIVNDFQKGDIAEGYSVSREKKESFPLTVTSAQKNPTAFYLCASSINDRLNTEAFFGQGTRLTVV.

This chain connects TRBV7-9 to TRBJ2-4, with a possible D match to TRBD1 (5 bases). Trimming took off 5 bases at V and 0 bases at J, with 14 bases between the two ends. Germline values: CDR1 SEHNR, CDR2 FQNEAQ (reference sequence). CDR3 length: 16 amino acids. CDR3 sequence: CASSQGTVLAKNIQYF. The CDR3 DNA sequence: TGTGCCAGCAGCCAGGGAACGGTGCTAGCCAAAAACATTCAGTACTTC.